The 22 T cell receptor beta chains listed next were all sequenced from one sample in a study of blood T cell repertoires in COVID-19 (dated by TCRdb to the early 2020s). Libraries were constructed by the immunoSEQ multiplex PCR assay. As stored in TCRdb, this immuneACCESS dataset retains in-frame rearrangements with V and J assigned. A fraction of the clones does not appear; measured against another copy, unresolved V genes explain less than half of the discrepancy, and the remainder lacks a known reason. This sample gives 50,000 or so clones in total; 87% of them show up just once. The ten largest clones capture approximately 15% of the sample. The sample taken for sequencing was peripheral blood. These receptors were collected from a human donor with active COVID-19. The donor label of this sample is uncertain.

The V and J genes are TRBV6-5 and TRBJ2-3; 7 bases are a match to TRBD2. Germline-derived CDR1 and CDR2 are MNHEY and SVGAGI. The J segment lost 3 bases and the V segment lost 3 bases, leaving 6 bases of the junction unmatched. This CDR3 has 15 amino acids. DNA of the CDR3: TGTGCCAGCAGTTATTCGGGGGGTAGGACAGATACGCAGTATTTT. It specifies CASSYSGGRTDTQYF.

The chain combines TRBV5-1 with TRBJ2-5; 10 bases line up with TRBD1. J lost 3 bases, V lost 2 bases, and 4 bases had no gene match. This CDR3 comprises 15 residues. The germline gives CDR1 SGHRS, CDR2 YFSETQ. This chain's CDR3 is CASSFPGTGEETQYF. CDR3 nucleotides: TGCGCCAGCAGCTTTCCCGGGACAGGGGAAGAGACCCAGTACTTC.

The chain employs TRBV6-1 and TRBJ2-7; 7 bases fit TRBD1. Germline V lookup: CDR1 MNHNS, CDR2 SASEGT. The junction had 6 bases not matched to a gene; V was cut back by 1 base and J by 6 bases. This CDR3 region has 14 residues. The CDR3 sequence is CASSEGNRGPEQYF. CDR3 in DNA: TGTGCCAGCAGTGAAGGTAACAGGGGACCCGAGCAGTACTTC.

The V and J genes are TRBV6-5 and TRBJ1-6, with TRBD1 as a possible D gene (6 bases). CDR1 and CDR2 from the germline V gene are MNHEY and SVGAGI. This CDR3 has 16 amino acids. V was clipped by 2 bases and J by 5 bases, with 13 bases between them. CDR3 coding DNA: TGTGCCAGCAGTTACGGTTCAGGGGCAAATAATTCACCCCTCCACTTT. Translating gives CASSYGSGANNSPLHF.

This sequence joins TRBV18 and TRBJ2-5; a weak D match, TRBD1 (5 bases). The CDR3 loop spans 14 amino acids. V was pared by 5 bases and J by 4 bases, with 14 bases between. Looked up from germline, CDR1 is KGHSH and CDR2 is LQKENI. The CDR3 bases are TGTGCCAGCTCAGACACAGGAGCGCCAGAGACCCAGTACTTC. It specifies CASSDTGAPETQYF.

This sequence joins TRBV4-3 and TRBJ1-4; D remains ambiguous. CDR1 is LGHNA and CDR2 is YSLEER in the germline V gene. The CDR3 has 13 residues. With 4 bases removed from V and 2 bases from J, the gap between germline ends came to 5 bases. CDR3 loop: CASSPRTNEKLFF. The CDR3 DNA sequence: TGCGCCAGCAGCCCCCGGACTAATGAAAAACTGTTTTTT.

Written as DNA, the CDR3 is TGCAGCGTTGATTATGCGACCGGGGAGCTGTTTTTT. This gives the protein CSVDYATGELFF. The chain couples TRBV29-1 to TRBJ2-2; D call uncertain. This CDR3 is built from 12 residues. V was pared by 3 bases and J by 5 bases, with 7 bases between. CDR1 and CDR2 (germline): SQVTM, ANQGSEA.

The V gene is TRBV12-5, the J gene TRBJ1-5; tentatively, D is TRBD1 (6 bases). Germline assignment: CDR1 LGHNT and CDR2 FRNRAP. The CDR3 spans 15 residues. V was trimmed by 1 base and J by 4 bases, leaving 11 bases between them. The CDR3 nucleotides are TGTGCTAGTGGTTTGGGGGACACGTCTAATCAGCCCCAGCATTTT. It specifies CASGLGDTSNQPQHF.

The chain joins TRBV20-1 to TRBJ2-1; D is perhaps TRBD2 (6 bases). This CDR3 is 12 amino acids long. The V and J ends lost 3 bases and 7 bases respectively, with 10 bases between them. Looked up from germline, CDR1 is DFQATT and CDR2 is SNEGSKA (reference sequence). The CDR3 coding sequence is TGCAGTGCTAGTCCGGGGGTGAATGAGCAGTTCTTC. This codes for CSASPGVNEQFF.

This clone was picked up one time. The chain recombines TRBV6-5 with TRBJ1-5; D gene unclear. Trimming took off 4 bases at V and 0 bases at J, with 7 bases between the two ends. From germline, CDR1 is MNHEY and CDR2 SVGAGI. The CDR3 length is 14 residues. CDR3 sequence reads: CASSFISSNQPQHF. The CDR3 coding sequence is TGTGCCAGCAGTTTCATTAGTAGCAATCAGCCCCAGCATTTT.

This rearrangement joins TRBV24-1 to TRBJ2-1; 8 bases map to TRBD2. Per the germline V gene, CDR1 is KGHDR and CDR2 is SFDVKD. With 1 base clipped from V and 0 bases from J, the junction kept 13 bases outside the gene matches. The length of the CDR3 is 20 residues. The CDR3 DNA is TGTGCCACCAGTGATTTTATACGGCGGGGGGACCCAAGCTCCTACAATGAGCAGTTCTTC. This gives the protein CATSDFIRRGDPSSYNEQFF.

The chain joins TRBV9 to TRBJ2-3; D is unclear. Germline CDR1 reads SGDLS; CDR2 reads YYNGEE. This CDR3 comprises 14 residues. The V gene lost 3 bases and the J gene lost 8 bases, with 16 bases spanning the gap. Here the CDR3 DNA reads TGTGCCAGCAGCGAACTGCGCGCCACCGGTACGCAGTATTTT. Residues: CASSELRATGTQYF. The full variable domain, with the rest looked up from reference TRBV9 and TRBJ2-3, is DSGVTQTPKHLITATGQRVTLRCSPRSGDLSVYWYQQSLDQGLQFLIQYYNGEERAKGNILERFSAQQFPDLHSELNLSSLELGDSALYFCASSELRATGTQYFGPGTRLTVL.

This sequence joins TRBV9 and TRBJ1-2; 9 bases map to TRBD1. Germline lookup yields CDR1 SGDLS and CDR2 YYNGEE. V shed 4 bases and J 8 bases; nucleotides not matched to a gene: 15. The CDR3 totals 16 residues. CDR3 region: CASSLTGTGSRSGYTF. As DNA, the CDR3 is TGTGCCAGCAGCTTGACCGGGACAGGGAGTAGAAGCGGCTACACCTTC.

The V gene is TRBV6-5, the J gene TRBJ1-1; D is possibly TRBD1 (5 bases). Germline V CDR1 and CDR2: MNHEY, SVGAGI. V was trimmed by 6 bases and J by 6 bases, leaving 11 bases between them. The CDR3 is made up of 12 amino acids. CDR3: CASRSAGAEAFF. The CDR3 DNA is TGTGCCAGCAGGTCCGCGGGGGCTGAAGCTTTCTTT.

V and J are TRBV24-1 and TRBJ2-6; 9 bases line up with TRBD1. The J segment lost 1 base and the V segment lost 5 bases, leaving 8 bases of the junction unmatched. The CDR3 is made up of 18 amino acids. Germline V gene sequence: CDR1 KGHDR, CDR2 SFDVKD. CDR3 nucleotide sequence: TGTGCCACCAGTGTCGGGACAGGGTTTAAATCTGGGGCCAACGTCCTGACTTTC. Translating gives CATSVGTGFKSGANVLTF.

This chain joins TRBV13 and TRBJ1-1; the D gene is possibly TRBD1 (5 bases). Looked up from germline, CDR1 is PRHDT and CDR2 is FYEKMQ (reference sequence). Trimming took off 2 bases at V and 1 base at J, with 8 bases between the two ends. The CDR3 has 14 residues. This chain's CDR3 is CASSLWGRNTEAFF. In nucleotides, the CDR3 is TGTGCCAGCAGCTTATGGGGCAGGAACACTGAAGCTTTCTTT.

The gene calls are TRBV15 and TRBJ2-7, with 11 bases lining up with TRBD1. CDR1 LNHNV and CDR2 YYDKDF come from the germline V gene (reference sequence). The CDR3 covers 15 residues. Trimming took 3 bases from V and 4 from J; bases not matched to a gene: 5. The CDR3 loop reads CATSSPDRGHYEQYF. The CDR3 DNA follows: TGTGCCACCAGCAGCCCGGACAGGGGGCATTACGAGCAGTACTTC.

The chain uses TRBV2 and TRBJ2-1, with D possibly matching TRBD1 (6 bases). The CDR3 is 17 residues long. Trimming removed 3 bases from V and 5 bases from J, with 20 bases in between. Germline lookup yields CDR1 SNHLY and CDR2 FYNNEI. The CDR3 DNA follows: TGTGCCAGCAGTGAGTCCGCACAGGGAACCTTTCACAATGAGCAGTTCTTC. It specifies CASSESAQGTFHNEQFF.

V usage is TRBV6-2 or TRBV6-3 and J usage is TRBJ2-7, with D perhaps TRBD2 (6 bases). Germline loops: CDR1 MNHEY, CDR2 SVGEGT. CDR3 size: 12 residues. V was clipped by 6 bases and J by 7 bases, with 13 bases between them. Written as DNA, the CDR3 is TGTGCCAGCAGCTGGGACTCCGAAGAGCAGTACTTC. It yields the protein CASSWDSEEQYF.

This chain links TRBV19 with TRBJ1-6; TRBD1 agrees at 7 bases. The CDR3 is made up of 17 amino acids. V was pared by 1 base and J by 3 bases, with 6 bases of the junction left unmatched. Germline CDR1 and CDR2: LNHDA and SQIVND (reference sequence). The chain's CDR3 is CASSIGGQAFYNSPLHF. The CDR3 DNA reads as TGTGCCAGTAGTATAGGAGGACAGGCCTTCTATAATTCACCCCTCCACTTT.

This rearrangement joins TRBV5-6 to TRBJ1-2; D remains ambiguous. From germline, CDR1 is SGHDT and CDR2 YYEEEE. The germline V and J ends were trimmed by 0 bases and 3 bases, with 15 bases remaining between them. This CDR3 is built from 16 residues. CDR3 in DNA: TGTGCCAGCAGCTTGGCGCGACGGGGAAATGACTATGGCTACACCTTC. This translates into CASSLARRGNDYGYTF.

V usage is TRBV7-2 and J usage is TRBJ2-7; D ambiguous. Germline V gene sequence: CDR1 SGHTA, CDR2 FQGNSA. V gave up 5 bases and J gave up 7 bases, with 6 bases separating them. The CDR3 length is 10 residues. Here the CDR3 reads CASSTGEQYF. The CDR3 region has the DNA TGTGCCAGCAGCACGGGTGAGCAGTACTTC.